Below are 6 T cell receptor beta chains sequenced from a single sample in a study of blood T cell repertoires in COVID-19. TCRdb's table, derived via immunoSEQ multiplex PCR, lists solely in-frame clones and lacks some. The top ten clones hold 3% to 4% of a sample with 200,000 to 250,000 clones, around nine tenths of them seen once. The sample comprised PBMCs or T cells enriched from blood (not recorded which). The receptors stem from a woman aged 25-40 years who had been exposed to COVID-19.

The CDR3 DNA sequence: TGCGCCAGCAGCCGGACAGGGGTCCAAGAGACCCAGTACTTC. The encoded protein is CASSRTGVQETQYF. The chain has TRBV5-1 and TRBJ2-5; 9 nucleotides agree with TRBD1. Germline trimming cut 4 bases from V and 1 base from J; bases unmatched to any gene: 2. Per germline, CDR1 SGHRS and CDR2 YFSETQ. CDR3 length: 14 amino acids.

CDR3 residues: CASSPRSGELFF. As DNA, the CDR3 is TGTGCCAGCAGCCCCAGGTCCGGGGAGCTGTTTTTT. The chain employs TRBV11-3 and TRBJ2-2; D not certain. The V end was cut by 5 bases, the J end by 6 bases, with 7 bases between. The CDR3 length is 12 residues. The germline gives CDR1 SGHNT, CDR2 YENEEA.

The CDR3 nucleotides read TGTGCCAGCAGCTTTCACAGTTCCGGTAATGAAAAACTGTTTTTT. Its protein product is CASSFHSSGNEKLFF. The chain joins TRBV5-4 to TRBJ1-4, with D unclear. Germline-derived CDR1 and CDR2 are SGHNT and YYREEE (reference sequence). V gave up 2 bases and J gave up 4 bases, with 12 bases separating them. The length of the CDR3 is 15 residues.

In this sample, this clone turned up a few times. CDR3 nucleotides: TGTGCCAGCAGCTCCCACAGGGCGAACACTGAAGCTTTCTTT. This translates into CASSSHRANTEAFF. The V gene is TRBV7-9, the J gene TRBJ1-1; TRBD1 is a possible D gene (6 bases). Germline CDR1 and CDR2: SEHNR and FQNEAQ (reference sequence). The V end lost 4 bases, the J end lost 1 base, and 10 bases lay between the germline ends. The CDR3 runs to 14 residues. The whole variable domain, filled in from reference TRBV7-9 and TRBJ1-1, reads DTGVSQNPRHKITKRGQNVTFRCDPISEHNRLYWYRQTLGQGPEFLTYFQNEAQLEKSRLLSDRFSAERPKGSFSTLEIQRTEQGDSAMYLCASSSHRANTEAFFGQGTRLTVV.

This clone has just one count. This rearrangement joins TRBV5-1 to TRBJ2-3, with D maybe TRBD1 (6 bases). This CDR3 is 15 amino acids long. Germline V gene sequence: CDR1 SGHRS, CDR2 YFSETQ. Trimming took off 1 base at V and 3 bases at J, with 12 bases between the two ends. CDR3 region: CASSLRGSGTDTQYF. In nucleotides, the CDR3 is TGCGCCAGCAGCTTGAGGGGGAGTGGTACAGATACGCAGTATTTT.

The rearrangement uses TRBV2 and TRBJ2-7, with D possibly TRBD2 on 5 matching bases. This CDR3 has 14 amino acids. Germline assignment: CDR1 SNHLY and CDR2 FYNNEI. Trimming stripped 5 bases from V and 6 bases from J, with 17 bases between. CDR3 in amino acids: CASSLLTSSGEQYF. In DNA form, the CDR3 reads TGTGCCAGCAGTTTGTTAACATCGAGCGGCGAGCAGTACTTC.